This T cell receptor beta chain was observed in a study of Ad26.COV2.S vaccination and SARS-CoV-2 variants. The table came from immunoSEQ multiplex PCR; TCRdb's copy has only in-frame clones and leaves some out. Of 500,000 or so clones in the sample, around 90% are singletons; the top ten hold roughly 12%. The treatment was: 15 to 20 received Ad26.COV2.S at low or high dose, single or two shots; 5 received placebo; per-sample allocation not given. Following the first vaccine or placebo injection, samples were taken on day 63. The CDR3 extends over 13 amino acids. CDR1 is MNHEY, CDR2 SVGEGT, per germline. The ends were cut back, 6 bases at V and 5 bases at J, with 13 bases in the middle. This clone appeared once.

The J gene is TRBJ2-5, the V gene TRBV6-2 or TRBV6-3; D ambiguous. The source of this sequence is a person between 18 and 65 years old who received the Ad26.COV2.S COVID-19 vaccine or a placebo. Sequences were derived from peripheral blood, sampled in a trial of Ad26.COV2.S vaccine versus placebo. The CDR3 loop reads CASSPLLGETQYF. In DNA, the CDR3 is TGTGCCAGCAGCCCGCTCTTAGGGGAGACCCAGTACTTC.